This T cell receptor beta chain was sequenced during a study of blood T cells in healthy people across ages. Broader study findings: Roughly linear age-related decline in beta diversity appeared, significant by age 40. There was a strong correlation between TCR beta diversity and naive T cell percentage. Donors of long life had a larger count of naive CD4+ cells and greater diversity than aged donors.

A second PCR of about 6 to 11 cycles used a sample-barcoded 5' primer and a J-beta primer mix. TCRdb independently ran MiXCR on the 5' RACE reads; one entry per CDR3 protein. The sample includes approximately 730,000 distinct CDR3 sequences, roughly 41% of them seen just once. For this clonotype: The antigen is unknown. Its ends do not fully match the called genes, so a read error is possible.

The CDR3 extends over 13 amino acids. Germline V lookup: CDR1 SEHNR, CDR2 FQNEAQ (reference sequence). The TCR originated in a woman aged 55-75 years in good health. The source material was blood. The V call is TRBV7-9, the J call TRBJ1-1; 7 bases are shared with TRBD1. In nucleotides, the CDR3 is TGTGCCAGCAGCTCACAGGGGAACTCTGAAGCTTTCTTT. Amino acid sequence: CASSSQGNSEAFF.